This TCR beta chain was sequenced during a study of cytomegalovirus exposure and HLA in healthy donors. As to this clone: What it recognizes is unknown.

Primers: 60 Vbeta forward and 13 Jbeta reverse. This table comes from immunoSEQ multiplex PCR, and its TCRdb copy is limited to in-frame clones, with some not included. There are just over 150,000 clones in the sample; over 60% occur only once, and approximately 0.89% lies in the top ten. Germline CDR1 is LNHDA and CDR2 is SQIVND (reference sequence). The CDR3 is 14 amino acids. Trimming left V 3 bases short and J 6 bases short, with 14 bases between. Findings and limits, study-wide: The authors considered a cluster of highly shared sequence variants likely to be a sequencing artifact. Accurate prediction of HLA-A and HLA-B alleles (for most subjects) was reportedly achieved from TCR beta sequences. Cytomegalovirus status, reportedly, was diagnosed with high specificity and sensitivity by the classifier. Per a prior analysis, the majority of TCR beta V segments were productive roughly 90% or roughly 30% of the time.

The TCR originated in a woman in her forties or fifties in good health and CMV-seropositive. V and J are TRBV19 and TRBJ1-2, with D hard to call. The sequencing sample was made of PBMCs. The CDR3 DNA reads TGTGCCAGTAGTATTTCGGGTCTAACGCATGGCTACACCTTC. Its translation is CASSISGLTHGYTF.